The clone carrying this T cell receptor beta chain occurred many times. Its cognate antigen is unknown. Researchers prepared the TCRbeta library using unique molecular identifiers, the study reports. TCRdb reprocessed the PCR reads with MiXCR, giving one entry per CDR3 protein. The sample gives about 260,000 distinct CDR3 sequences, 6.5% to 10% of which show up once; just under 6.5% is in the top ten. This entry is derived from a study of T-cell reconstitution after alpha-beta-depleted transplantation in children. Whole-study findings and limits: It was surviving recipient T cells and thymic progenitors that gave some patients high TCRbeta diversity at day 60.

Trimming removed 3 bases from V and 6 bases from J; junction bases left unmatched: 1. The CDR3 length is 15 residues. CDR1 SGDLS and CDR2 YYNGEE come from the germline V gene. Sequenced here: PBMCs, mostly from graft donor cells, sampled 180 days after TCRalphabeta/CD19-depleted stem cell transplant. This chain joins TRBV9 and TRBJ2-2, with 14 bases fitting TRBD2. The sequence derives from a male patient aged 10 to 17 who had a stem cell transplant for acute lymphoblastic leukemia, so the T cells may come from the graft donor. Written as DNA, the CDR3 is TGTGCCAGCAGCGCGGGACTAGCGGGGGCCGGGGAGCTGTTTTTT. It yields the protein CASSAGLAGAGELFF.